This TCR beta chain was identified during a study of beta chain features in type 1 diabetes (dated by TCRdb to 2016 to 2018). Turning to the overall study: Mean age, gender distribution, total cell number and subset yield did not differ between patients and healthy donors. Naive and central memory subsets were obtained from all 30 or so donors, but regulatory and stem cell-like memory subsets were isolated from only 8 patients and about eight healthy donors. In the study, recently diagnosed type 1 diabetes patients and matched healthy donors were compared on the TCRB repertoires of their sorted circulating CD4+ T cell subsets. A total of around 100 million sorted cells were examined across all samples, and RNA yield correlated strongly with the number of cells per subset.

From each donor, a single peripheral blood sample of around 0.12 L on average was drawn into heparinised tubes. A BD FACSAria II was used to sort naive, central memory, regulatory and stem cell-like memory CD4+ T cells with a panel that included CD45RO, CCR7, CD25, CD127, CD95 and CD27. Every sorted population had a purity above 95%. PBMCs were separated immediately by Lymphoprep density gradient centrifugation and were stained directly, without being cultured. So that batch effects would be minimized, each experiment stained and sorted samples in pairs, pairing one healthy donor with one patient. The entire isolated RNA was reverse transcribed using the High Capacity cDNA Reverse Transcription Kit, and thus expressed TCRB transcripts were sequenced. Deep immunoSEQ sequencing was performed on naive, central memory and regulatory T cell samples, with an average of roughly 3.3 million total reads per sample. Sorted cells were lysed in RLT buffer, and RNA was extracted using DNase-treated RNeasy Micro or Mini kits according to cell number. To prevent cross-contamination, every cell subset was processed on its own, while patient and healthy donor samples were processed together. TCRB sequences were amplified from cDNA with the immunoSEQ multiplex PCR, producing 87-bp fragments spanning the CDR3 region. Sequencing of the amplicons was performed on the Illumina HiSeq platform. As for the authors' bioinformatics: PCR bias was corrected computationally using synthetic template baselines, and reads within Hamming distance 2 were collapsed, with unmergeable singletons discarded. Reads were aligned to IMGT to assign V, D and J genes, CDR3 length, and insertions or deletions at six rearrangement sites. Within each subset, clonotype counts were normalized to the number of sorted cells before true diversity and Gini coefficients were calculated with the tcR R package. The overlap coefficient, calculated on TCRB nucleotide sequences, was used to measure repertoire sharing. Out-of-frame TCRB sequences from naive cells were analyzed to stand in for the pre-selection repertoire. Held by TCRdb, this immuneACCESS table contains in-frame sequences only and omits some clones. Under half of the omission traces to an unresolved V gene where checked; the cause of the rest is unknown. V and J calls and clone size are copied from that table; D and trimming were computed from the DNA. The sample data list roughly 310,000 clones, and approximately 9.9% of these were observed just once. The ten largest make up 0.015% of the sample.

The paper as a whole reports these results and caveats: PCR might favor shorter templates, but patient and control samples were amplified and corrected together, so any skew would affect both groups equally. HLA sub-analyses involved small numbers of individuals, so any influence of HLA type on TCRB rearrangement remained unresolved. Type 1 diabetes patients showed a moderate but significant shortening of TCRB CDR3 length in all four CD4+ subsets. At VDJ recombination sites, patients with type 1 diabetes made fewer insertions and deleted more nucleotides, a pattern implying thymic rearrangement abnormalities. Because cDNA was sequenced instead of genomic DNA, highly expressing activated cells could be over-represented, though the groups showed no difference in activation or CD3 levels. The naive, central memory and regulatory TCRB repertoires appeared to resemble one another more closely among patients than among healthy donors.

A few counts support this clone. The specificity of this receptor is unknown. Base qualities are not recorded, but no much larger clone differs from it by a single base. V lost 5 bases and J lost 10 bases, and the count of bases not matched to a germline gene is 6. Sequences MNHNY (CDR1) and SVGAGI (CDR2) are obtained from the germline V gene (reference sequence). The CDR3 holds 14 amino acids from the cysteine to the phenylalanine. Only CDR3 DNA remains: 42 bases, in frame from the first base. Material for sequencing was naive CD4+ T cells from blood. In the paper's terms, the cell subset or site label means: true naive CD4+ T cells. Here the chain combines TRBV6-6 and TRBJ2-2, and 11 bases in between align with TRBD2. The receptor comes from a woman aged 30 to 39 in good health. The DNA sequence follows: TGTGCCAGCAGTAGGACTAGCGGGTGGGAGGAGCTGTTTTTT. Its product reads: CASSRTSGWEELFF.